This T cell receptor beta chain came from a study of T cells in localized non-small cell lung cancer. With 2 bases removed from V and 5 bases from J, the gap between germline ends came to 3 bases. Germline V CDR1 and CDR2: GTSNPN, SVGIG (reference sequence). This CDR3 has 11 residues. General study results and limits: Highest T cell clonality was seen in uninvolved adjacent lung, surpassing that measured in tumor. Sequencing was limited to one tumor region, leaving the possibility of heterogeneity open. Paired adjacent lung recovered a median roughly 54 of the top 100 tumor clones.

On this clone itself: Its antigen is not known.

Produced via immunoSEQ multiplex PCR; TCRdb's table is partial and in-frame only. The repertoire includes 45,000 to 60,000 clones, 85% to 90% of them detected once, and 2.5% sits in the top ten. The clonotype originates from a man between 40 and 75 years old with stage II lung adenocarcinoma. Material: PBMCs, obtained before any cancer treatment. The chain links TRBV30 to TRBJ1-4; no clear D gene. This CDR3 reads CAWSQNEKLFF. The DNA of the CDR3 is TGTGCCTGGAGTCAAAATGAAAAACTGTTTTTT.